The sequence of this TCR beta chain was determined in a study of T-cell reconstitution after alpha-beta-depleted transplantation in children. Molecular barcoding with unique molecular identifiers was used for the TCRbeta library. One entry per CDR3 protein results from TCRdb running MiXCR on the PCR reads. Of around 380,000 distinct CDR3 sequences in the sample, about 11% were seen once. This clonotype was counted between two and nine times. Sample: PBMCs from the stem cell graft donor, taken from the stem cell graft. The sequence was obtained from a human donor who donated a stem cell graft to a child with acute myeloid leukemia.

As DNA, the CDR3 is TGTGCCAGCAGCTTAGATTCCCCGGGTCAAGAAGCTTTCTTT. Translation gives CASSLDSPGQEAFF. This chain joins TRBV7-2 and TRBJ1-1; no clear D. Germline V lookup: CDR1 SGHTA, CDR2 FQGNSA. The CDR3 totals 14 residues. V lost 1 base and J lost 8, with 14 bases in between.